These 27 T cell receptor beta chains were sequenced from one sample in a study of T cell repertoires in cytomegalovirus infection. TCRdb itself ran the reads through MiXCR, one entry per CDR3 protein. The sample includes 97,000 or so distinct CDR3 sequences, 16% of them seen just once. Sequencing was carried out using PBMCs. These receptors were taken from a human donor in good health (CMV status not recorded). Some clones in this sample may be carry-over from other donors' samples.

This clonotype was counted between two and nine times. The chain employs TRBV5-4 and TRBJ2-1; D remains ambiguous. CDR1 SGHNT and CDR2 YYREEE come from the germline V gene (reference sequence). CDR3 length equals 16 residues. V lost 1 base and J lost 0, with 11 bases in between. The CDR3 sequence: CASSLRPTSSYNEQFF. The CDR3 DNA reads TGTGCCAGCAGCTTGAGACCGACGAGCTCCTACAATGAGCAGTTCTTC.

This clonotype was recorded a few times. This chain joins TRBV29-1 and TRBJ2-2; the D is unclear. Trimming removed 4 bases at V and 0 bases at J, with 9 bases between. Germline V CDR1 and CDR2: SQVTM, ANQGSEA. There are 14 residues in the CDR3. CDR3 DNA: TGCAGCGTTGTTCCCCCCTCGAACACCGGGGAGCTGTTTTTT. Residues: CSVVPPSNTGELFF.

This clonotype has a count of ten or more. The CDR3 loop reads CASSLWRGEQFF. The CDR3 DNA follows: TGTGCCAGCAGCTTATGGCGGGGTGAGCAGTTCTTC. The chain carries TRBV7-2 and TRBJ2-1, with a tentative D call TRBD2 (6 bases). The length of the CDR3 is 12 residues. Germline loops: CDR1 SGHTA, CDR2 FQGNSA. V dropped 2 bases and J dropped 9 bases, with 8 bases sitting between them.

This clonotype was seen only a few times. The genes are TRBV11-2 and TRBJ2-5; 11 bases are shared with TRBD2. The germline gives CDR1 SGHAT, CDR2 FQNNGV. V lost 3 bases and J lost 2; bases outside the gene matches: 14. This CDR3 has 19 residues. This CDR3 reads CASSFDLAVLAGEQETQYF. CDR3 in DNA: TGTGCCAGCAGCTTCGACCTCGCGGTACTAGCGGGAGAACAAGAGACCCAGTACTTC.

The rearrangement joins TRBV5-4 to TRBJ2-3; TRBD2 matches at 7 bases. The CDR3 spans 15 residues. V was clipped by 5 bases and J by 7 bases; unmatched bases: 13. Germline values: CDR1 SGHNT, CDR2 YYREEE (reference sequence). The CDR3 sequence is CASSPTGTTSNTQYF. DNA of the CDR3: TGTGCCAGCAGTCCTACCGGGACTACCTCGAATACGCAGTATTTT.

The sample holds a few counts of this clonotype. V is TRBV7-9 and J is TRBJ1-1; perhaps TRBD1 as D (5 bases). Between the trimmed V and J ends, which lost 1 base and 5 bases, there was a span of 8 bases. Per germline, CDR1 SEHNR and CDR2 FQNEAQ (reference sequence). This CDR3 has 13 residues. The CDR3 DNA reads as TGTGCCAGCAGCTTAGGGGGGAGGACTGAAGCTTTCTTT. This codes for CASSLGGRTEAFF.

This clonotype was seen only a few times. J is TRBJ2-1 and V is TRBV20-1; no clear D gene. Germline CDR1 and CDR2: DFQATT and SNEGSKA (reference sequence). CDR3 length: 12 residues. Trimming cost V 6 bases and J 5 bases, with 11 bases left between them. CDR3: CSAEKTNNEQFF. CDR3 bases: TGCAGTGCCGAGAAAACTAACAATGAGCAGTTCTTC.

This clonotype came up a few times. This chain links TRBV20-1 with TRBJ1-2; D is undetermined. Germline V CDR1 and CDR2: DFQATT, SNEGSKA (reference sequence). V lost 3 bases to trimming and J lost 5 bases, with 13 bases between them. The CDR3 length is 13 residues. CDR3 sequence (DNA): TGCAGTGCTAGTGCGAGTGCAGGTTATGGCTACACCTTC. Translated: CSASASAGYGYTF.

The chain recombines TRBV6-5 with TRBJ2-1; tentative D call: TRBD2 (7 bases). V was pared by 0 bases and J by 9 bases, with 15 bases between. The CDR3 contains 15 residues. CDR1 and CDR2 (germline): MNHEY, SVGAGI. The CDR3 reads CASSYSRRGAVEQFF. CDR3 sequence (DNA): TGTGCCAGCAGTTACTCCCGCCGGGGGGCCGTTGAGCAGTTCTTC.

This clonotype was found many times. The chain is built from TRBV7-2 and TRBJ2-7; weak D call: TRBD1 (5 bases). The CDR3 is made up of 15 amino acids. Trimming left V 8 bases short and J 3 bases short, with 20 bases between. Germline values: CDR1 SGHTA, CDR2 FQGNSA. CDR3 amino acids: CASDNPGNPFYEQYF. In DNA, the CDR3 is TGTGCCAGCGATAATCCAGGGAACCCCTTCTACGAGCAGTACTTC.

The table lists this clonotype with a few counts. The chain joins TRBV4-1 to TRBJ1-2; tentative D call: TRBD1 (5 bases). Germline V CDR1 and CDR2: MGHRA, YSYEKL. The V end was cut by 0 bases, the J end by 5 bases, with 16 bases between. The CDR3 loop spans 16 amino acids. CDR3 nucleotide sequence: TGCGCCAGCAGCCAAGATGGGGGAGCTCCGGGATATGGCTACACCTTC. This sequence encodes CASSQDGGAPGYGYTF.

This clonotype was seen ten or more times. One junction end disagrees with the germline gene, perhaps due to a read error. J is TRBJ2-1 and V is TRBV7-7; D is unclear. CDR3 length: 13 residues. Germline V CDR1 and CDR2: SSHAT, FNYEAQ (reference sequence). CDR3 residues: CASSLNRDNEQFF. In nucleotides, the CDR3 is TGTGCTAGCAGCTTAAACAGAGACAATGAGCAGTTCTTC. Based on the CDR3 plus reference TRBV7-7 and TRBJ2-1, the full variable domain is GAGVSQSPRYKVTKRGQDVTLRCDPISSHATLYWYQQALGQGPEFLTYFNYEAQPDKSGLPSDRFSAERPEGSISTLTIQRTEQRDSAMYRCASSLNRDNEQFFGPGTRLTVL.

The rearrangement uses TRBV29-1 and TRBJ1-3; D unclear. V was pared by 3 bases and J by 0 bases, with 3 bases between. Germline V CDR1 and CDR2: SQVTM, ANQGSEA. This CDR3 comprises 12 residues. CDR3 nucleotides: TGCAGCGTTGAGACCTCTGGAAACACCATATATTTT. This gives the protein CSVETSGNTIYF.

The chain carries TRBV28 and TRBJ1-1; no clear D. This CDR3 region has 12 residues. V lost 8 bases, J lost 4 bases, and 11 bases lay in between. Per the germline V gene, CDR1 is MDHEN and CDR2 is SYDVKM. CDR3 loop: CASAVLGTEAFF. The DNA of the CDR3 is TGTGCCAGCGCTGTGCTAGGCACTGAAGCTTTCTTT.

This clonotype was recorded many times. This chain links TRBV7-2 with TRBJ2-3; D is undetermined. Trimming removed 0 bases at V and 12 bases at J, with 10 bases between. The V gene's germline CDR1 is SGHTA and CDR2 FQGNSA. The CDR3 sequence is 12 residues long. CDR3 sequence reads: CASSLAGMAQYF. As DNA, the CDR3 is TGTGCCAGCAGCTTAGCTGGGATGGCCCAGTATTTT.

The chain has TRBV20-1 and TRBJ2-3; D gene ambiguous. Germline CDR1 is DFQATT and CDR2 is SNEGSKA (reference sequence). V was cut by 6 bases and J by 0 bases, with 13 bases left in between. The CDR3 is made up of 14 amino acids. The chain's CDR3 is CSARYGSSTDTQYF. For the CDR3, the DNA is TGCAGTGCCCGGTACGGGTCTAGCACAGATACGCAGTATTTT.

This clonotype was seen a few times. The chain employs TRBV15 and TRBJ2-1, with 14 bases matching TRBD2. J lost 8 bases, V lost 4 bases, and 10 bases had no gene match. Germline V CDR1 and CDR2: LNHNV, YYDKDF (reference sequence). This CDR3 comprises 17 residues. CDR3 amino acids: CATSKPTTSGGAHEQFF. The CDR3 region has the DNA TGTGCCACCAGCAAACCGACGACTAGCGGGGGGGCTCATGAGCAGTTCTTC.

The CDR3 DNA reads as TGCGCCAGCAGCCCCGGGGGGCGCTTAGGAAACACTGAAGCTTTCTTT. It specifies CASSPGGRLGNTEAFF. V usage is TRBV5-1 and J usage is TRBJ1-1; TRBD1 is a possible D gene (6 bases). Germline V gene data show CDR1 as SGHRS and CDR2 as YFSETQ. The CDR3 runs to 16 residues. Trimming took off 4 bases at V and 2 bases at J, with 18 bases between the two ends.

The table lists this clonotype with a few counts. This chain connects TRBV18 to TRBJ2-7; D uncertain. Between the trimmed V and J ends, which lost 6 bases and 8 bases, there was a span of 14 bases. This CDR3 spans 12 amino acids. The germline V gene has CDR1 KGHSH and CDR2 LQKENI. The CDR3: CASSLLLGQQYF. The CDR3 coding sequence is TGTGCCAGCTCCCTATTACTTGGGCAGCAGTACTTC. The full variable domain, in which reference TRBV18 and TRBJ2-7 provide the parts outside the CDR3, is NAGVMQNPRHLVRRRGQEARLRCSPMKGHSHVYWYRQLPEEGLKFMVYLQKENIIDESGMPKERFSAEFPKEGPSILRIQQVVRGDSAAYFCASSLLLGQQYFGPGTRLTVT.

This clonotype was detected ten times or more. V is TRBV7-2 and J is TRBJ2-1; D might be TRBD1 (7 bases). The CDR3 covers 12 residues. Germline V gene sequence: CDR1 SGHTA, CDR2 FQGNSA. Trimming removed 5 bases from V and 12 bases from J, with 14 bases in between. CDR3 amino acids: CASSGGGRVQFF. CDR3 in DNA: TGTGCCAGCAGCGGAGGGGGCCGGGTGCAGTTCTTC.

The CDR3 sequence is CSARVTSGDQGTQYF. The CDR3 bases are TGCAGTGCTAGGGTGACTAGCGGGGACCAGGGAACGCAGTATTTT. V usage is TRBV20-1 and J usage is TRBJ2-3, with 11 bases fitting TRBD2. The junction had 11 bases not matched to a gene; V was cut back by 3 bases and J by 9 bases. The CDR3 totals 15 residues. Germline CDR1 DFQATT, CDR2 SNEGSKA (reference sequence).

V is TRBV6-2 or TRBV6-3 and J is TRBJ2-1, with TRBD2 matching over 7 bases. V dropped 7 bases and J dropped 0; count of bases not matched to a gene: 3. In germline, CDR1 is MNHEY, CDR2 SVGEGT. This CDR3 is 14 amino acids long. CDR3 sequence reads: CASTRGDSYNEQFF. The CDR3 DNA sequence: TGTGCCAGCACCCGGGGGGACTCCTACAATGAGCAGTTCTTC.

The CDR3 reads CSATGLAGNSYNEQFF. The CDR3 coding sequence is TGCAGTGCTACGGGACTAGCGGGGAACTCCTACAATGAGCAGTTCTTC. The chain couples TRBV20-1 to TRBJ2-1, with 13 bases lining up with TRBD2. This CDR3 spans 16 amino acids. Trimming took 4 bases from V and 0 from J; bases not matched to a gene: 3. Germline V gene lookup returns CDR1 DFQATT and CDR2 SNEGSKA (reference sequence).

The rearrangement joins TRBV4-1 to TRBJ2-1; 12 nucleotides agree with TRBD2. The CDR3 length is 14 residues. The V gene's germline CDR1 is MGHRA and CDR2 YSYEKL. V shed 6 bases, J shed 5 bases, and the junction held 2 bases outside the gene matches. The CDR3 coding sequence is TGCGCCAGCAGTCTAGCGGGGGGGAACAATGAGCAGTTCTTC. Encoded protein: CASSLAGGNNEQFF.

CDR3 loop: CASSLGSRNTEAFF. CDR3 DNA sequence: TGCGCCAGCAGCTTGGGCAGTAGGAACACTGAAGCTTTCTTT. This chain uses TRBV5-1 with TRBJ1-1; no clear D gene. The CDR3 covers 14 residues. V was trimmed by 0 bases and J by 1 base, leaving 7 bases between them. CDR1 SGHRS and CDR2 YFSETQ come from the germline V gene.

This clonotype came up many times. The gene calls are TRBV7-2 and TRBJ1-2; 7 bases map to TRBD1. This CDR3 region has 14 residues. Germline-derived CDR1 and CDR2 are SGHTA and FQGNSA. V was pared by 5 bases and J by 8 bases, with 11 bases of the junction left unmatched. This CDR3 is CASSTPGGFWGYTF. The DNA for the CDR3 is TGTGCCAGCAGCACCCCAGGGGGGTTTTGGGGCTACACCTTC. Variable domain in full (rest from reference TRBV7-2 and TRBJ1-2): GAGVSQSPSNKVTEKGKDVELRCDPISGHTALYWYRQSLGQGLEFLIYFQGNSAPDKSGLPSDRFSAERTGGSVSTLTIQRTQQEDSAVYLCASSTPGGFWGYTFGSGTRLTVV.

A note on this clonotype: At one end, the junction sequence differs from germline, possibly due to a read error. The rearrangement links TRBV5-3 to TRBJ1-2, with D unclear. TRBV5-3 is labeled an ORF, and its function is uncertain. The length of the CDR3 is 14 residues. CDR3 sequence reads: CASSLAWKTDGYTF. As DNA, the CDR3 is TGTGCCAGCAGCTTGGCATGGAAAACGGATGGCTACACCTTC.